A single sample is the source of the 12 T cell receptor beta chains below, sequenced in a study of blood T cell repertoires in COVID-19. Repertoires were generated with immunoSEQ multiplex PCR, while TCRdb's copy carries only in-frame clones and drops some. The data show 250,000 to 300,000 clones, with about 87% seen just once and under 8% held by the top ten. Specimen: peripheral blood. All receptors derive from a woman aged 25 to 39 who had recovered from COVID-19.

The V gene is TRBV19, the J gene TRBJ2-1; maybe TRBD1 (5 bases). Trimming removed 5 bases from V and 5 bases from J, with 16 bases in between. The CDR3 runs 15 residues. Looked up from germline, CDR1 is LNHDA and CDR2 is SQIVND (reference sequence). The CDR3 DNA follows: TGTGCCAGTAGTTCTTGGTCAGGGTCCCACAATGAGCAGTTCTTC. It encodes CASSSWSGSHNEQFF.

This clone was counted between two and nine times. The chain links TRBV5-6 to TRBJ1-4; no clear D gene. V gave up 0 bases and J gave up 8 bases, with 11 bases separating them. The CDR3 sequence is 14 residues long. CDR1 and CDR2 (germline): SGHDT, YYEEEE. The CDR3 sequence: CASSLAGRVEKLFF. The CDR3 nucleotides read TGTGCCAGCAGCTTGGCGGGGAGGGTCGAAAAACTGTTTTTT.

V is TRBV5-6 and J is TRBJ2-5; 10 bases are a match to TRBD1. Germline V CDR1 and CDR2: SGHDT, YYEEEE. The CDR3 extends over 17 amino acids. Trimming took 4 bases from V and 5 from J; bases not matched to a gene: 14. The CDR3 reads CASSLPVRDRGGETQYF. CDR3 nucleotide sequence: TGTGCCAGCAGCCTGCCGGTCCGGGACAGGGGAGGGGAGACCCAGTACTTC.

This clone was recorded only once. This CDR3 is CASSLTSGDTEAFF. As DNA, the CDR3 is TGCGCCAGCAGCTTGACATCGGGGGACACTGAAGCTTTCTTT. V gene TRBV5-1 combines with J gene TRBJ1-1, with D possibly matching TRBD1 (5 bases). Germline CDR1 SGHRS, CDR2 YFSETQ. CDR3 size: 14 residues. Trimming stripped 1 base from V and 3 bases from J, with 10 bases between.

V is TRBV18 and J is TRBJ2-1; a possible D gene is TRBD1 (6 bases). Germline CDR1 and CDR2: KGHSH and LQKENI. The CDR3 is 15 amino acids. Trimming shortened V by 1 base and J by 4 bases, and 11 bases separated the two germline ends. CDR3 in DNA: TGTGCCAGCTCACCACTGGGGGCTAGTTACAATGAGCAGTTCTTC. The encoded protein is CASSPLGASYNEQFF.

The chain recombines TRBV9 with TRBJ2-1, with TRBD1 matching over 7 bases. CDR3 length equals 15 residues. Germline assignment: CDR1 SGDLS and CDR2 YYNGEE. V dropped 4 bases and J dropped 8; count of bases not matched to a gene: 12. The CDR3 loop is CASSRQGRNRDEQFF. In DNA, the CDR3 is TGTGCCAGCAGCCGACAGGGCCGAAACCGGGATGAGCAGTTCTTC.

This clone appeared once. This chain connects TRBV5-1 to TRBJ1-1; D gene uncertain. Germline V gene lookup returns CDR1 SGHRS and CDR2 YFSETQ. CDR3 length: 13 residues. Trimming cost V 0 bases and J 5 bases, with 8 bases left between them. In DNA, the CDR3 is TGCGCCAGCAGCTTGGTACTGAGGACTGAAGCTTTCTTT. Its protein product is CASSLVLRTEAFF.

The V gene is TRBV7-9, the J gene TRBJ2-2; D gene unclear. The CDR3 has 15 residues. Germline CDR1 reads SEHNR; CDR2 reads FQNEAQ (reference sequence). Trimming left V 2 bases short and J 4 bases short, with 11 bases between. CDR3 region: CASSLLDIATGELFF. CDR3 coding DNA: TGTGCCAGCAGCTTACTCGACATTGCCACCGGGGAGCTGTTTTTT.

Only one count was recorded for this clone. The chain carries TRBV6-5 and TRBJ2-2; possible D gene TRBD1, 5 bases. Germline-derived CDR1 and CDR2 are MNHEY and SVGAGI. V was clipped by 0 bases and J by 4 bases, with 6 bases between them. This CDR3 comprises 14 residues. This CDR3 is CASSYSRVTGELFF. DNA for the CDR3: TGTGCCAGCAGTTACTCCAGGGTCACCGGGGAGCTGTTTTTT.

The chain joins TRBV30 to TRBJ1-6, with D tentatively TRBD1 (6 bases). Trimming stripped 2 bases from V and 10 bases from J, with 15 bases between. The CDR3 contains 14 residues. CDR1 is GTSNPN and CDR2 is SVGIG in the germline V gene (reference sequence). The CDR3 spells CAWSIDRWGSPLHF. DNA for the CDR3: TGTGCCTGGAGTATAGACAGGTGGGGGTCACCCCTCCACTTT.

The chain uses TRBV4-2 and TRBJ1-6, with D unresolved. Trimming stripped 0 bases from V and 9 bases from J, with 15 bases between. This CDR3 region has 16 residues. Germline assignment: CDR1 LGHNA and CDR2 YNFKEQ. The CDR3 loop is CASSQDQETRFSPLHF. CDR3 coding DNA: TGTGCCAGCAGCCAAGATCAAGAGACCAGGTTTTCACCCCTCCACTTT.

The V call is TRBV4-3, the J call TRBJ1-5, with D maybe TRBD1 (5 bases). Germline V gives CDR1 LGHNA, CDR2 YSLEER. V lost 4 bases and J lost 0, with 13 bases in between. The CDR3 contains 16 residues. The CDR3 DNA sequence: TGCGCCAGCAGCCGTGACAGAAGCTATAGCAATCAGCCCCAGCATTTT. This codes for CASSRDRSYSNQPQHF.